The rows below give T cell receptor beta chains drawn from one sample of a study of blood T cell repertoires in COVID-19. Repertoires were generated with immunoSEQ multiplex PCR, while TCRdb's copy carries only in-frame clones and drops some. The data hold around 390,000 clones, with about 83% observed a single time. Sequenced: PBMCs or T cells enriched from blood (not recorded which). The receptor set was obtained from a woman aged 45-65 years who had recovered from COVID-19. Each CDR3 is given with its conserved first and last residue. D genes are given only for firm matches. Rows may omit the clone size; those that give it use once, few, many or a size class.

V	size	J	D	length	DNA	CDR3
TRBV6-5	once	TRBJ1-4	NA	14	TGTGCCAGCAGCTCAGGGGAAGCTAATGAAAAACTGTTTTTT	CASSSGEANEKLFF
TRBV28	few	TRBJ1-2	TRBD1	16	TGTGCCAGCAGTTTAGACAAACAGGGGAACGTTGGGGGCTACACCTTC	CASSLDKQGNVGGYTF
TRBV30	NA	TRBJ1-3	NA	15	TGTGCCTGGAGTGCCCTGACAGTCTCTGGAAACACCATATATTTT	CAWSALTVSGNTIYF
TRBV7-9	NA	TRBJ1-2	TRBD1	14	TGTGCCAGCACCAACAACCAGGGGGCGGATGGCTACACCTTC	CASTNNQGADGYTF
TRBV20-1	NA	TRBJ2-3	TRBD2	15	TGCAGTGCTAGTAATAGCGGGGGGTTCGAAGATACGCAGTATTTT	CSASNSGGFEDTQYF
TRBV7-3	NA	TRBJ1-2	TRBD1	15	TGTGCCAGCAGCTTAGGGACAGGGGGACCCTATGGCTACACCTTC	CASSLGTGGPYGYTF
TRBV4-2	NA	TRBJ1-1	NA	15	TGTGCCAGCAGCCAAGAAGAAGGGTCAGGGCAGGAAGCTTTCTTT	CASSQEEGSGQEAFF
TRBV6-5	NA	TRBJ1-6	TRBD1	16	TGTGCCAGCAGTTTTATCTCCCGGGACAGTAATTCACCCCTCCACTTT	CASSFISRDSNSPLHF
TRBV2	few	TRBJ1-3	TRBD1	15	TGTGCCAGCAGTGAAGCCCCAGGGGGCGGAAACACCATATATTTT	CASSEAPGGGNTIYF
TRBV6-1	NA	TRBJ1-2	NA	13	TGTGCCAGCAGTGAACAAGGAGTGGGTGGCTACACCTTC	CASSEQGVGGYTF
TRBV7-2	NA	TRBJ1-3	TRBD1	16	TGTGCCAGCGGCCGGGACAGGGTTCAATTTGGAAACACCATATATTTT	CASGRDRVQFGNTIYF
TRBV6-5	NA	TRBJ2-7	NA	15	TGTGCCAGCAGTTACTCGATGGGAGGCCCCTACGAGCAGTACTTC	CASSYSMGGPYEQYF
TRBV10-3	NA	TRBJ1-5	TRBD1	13	TGTGCCATCGGGACAGCTAGCAATCAGCCCCAGCATTTT	CAIGTASNQPQHF